These 9 T cell receptor beta chains were all obtained from the same sample, sequenced in a study of blood T cell repertoires in COVID-19. Sequencing used immunoSEQ multiplex PCR; TCRdb keeps in-frame clones, though not all of them. The sample comprises about 25,000 clones, roughly nine tenths of which are singletons, and 9.7% rests with the top ten. Material for sequencing was peripheral blood. These receptors were taken from a man aged 65-85 years with acute or convalescent COVID-19.

V is TRBV28 and J is TRBJ2-3, with 10 bases identical to TRBD2. V shed 0 bases and J 5 bases; nucleotides not matched to a gene: 8. CDR3 length equals 17 residues. The germline gives CDR1 MDHEN, CDR2 SYDVKM. As DNA, the CDR3 is TGTGCCAGCAGTTTATGGGCGCTAGCGGGAGATCTAGATACGCAGTATTTT. This sequence encodes CASSLWALAGDLDTQYF.

This clone was counted a single time. V gene TRBV6-6 combines with J gene TRBJ2-7; D is uncertain. The CDR3 runs to 14 residues. The germline CDR1 and CDR2 sequences are MNHNY and SVGAGI (reference sequence). V was pared by 0 bases and J by 2 bases, with 8 bases between. The CDR3: CASSYSGTAYEQYF. The CDR3 bases are TGTGCCAGCAGTTACTCGGGCACCGCCTACGAGCAGTACTTC.

The chain joins TRBV5-1 to TRBJ1-2, with TRBD1 matching 12 bases. Trimming removed 6 bases from V and 8 bases from J; junction bases left unmatched: 8. The CDR3 consists of 14 residues. Germline V gene sequence: CDR1 SGHRS, CDR2 YFSETQ. The CDR3 DNA reads TGCGCCAGCAATTGGGGACAGGGGGCATTAGGCTACACCTTC. This encodes CASNWGQGALGYTF.

V gene TRBV7-8 combines with J gene TRBJ1-3; 7 bases fit TRBD1. The CDR3 contains 16 residues. Losses at the gene ends were 5 bases for V and 9 bases for J; bases not matched to a gene: 16. Germline-derived CDR1 and CDR2 are SGHVS and FQNEAQ. The CDR3 loop is CASSQLQGPLSGTIYF. CDR3 sequence (DNA): TGTGCCAGCAGCCAGCTACAGGGGCCGTTGTCCGGCACCATATATTTT.

The DNA for the CDR3 is TGCGCCAGCAGCCAAGATTGGGGACAGTCAGCCTACGAGCAGTACTTC. This encodes CASSQDWGQSAYEQYF. The genes are TRBV4-1 and TRBJ2-7; 7 bases are shared with TRBD1. V dropped 0 bases and J dropped 2; count of bases not matched to a gene: 7. This CDR3 region has 16 residues. CDR1 is MGHRA, CDR2 YSYEKL, per germline.

The CDR3 nucleotides are TGTGCCAGCAGTGACGGGGGGAGGCTTTCTGGAAACACCATATATTTT. This translates into CASSDGGRLSGNTIYF. This rearrangement joins TRBV2 to TRBJ1-3, with D possibly being TRBD1 (5 bases). Germline assignment: CDR1 SNHLY and CDR2 FYNNEI. Between the trimmed V and J ends, which lost 3 bases and 1 base, there was a span of 13 bases. The CDR3 contains 16 residues. Full variable domain (rest looked up from reference TRBV2 and TRBJ1-3): EPEVTQTPSHQVTQMGQEVILRCVPISNHLYFYWYRQILGQKVEFLVSFYNNEISEKSEIFDDQFSVERPDGSNFTLKIRSTKLEDSAMYFCASSDGGRLSGNTIYFGEGSWLTVV.

V and J are TRBV19 and TRBJ1-5, with TRBD1 identical over 7 bases. Germline V lookup: CDR1 LNHDA, CDR2 SQIVND (reference sequence). The ends lost 6 bases at V and 9 bases at J; junction bases unmatched: 14. The CDR3 spans 15 residues. The CDR3 reads CASRSTGAPNSPQHF. In DNA form, the CDR3 reads TGTGCCAGTAGAAGCACAGGGGCCCCGAATTCGCCCCAGCATTTT.

This rearrangement joins TRBV5-1 to TRBJ2-1, with D unclear. This CDR3 comprises 14 residues. CDR1 SGHRS and CDR2 YFSETQ come from the germline V gene. Deletions cut 4 bases from V and 8 bases from J, with 16 bases between. CDR3 in DNA: TGCGCCAGCAGCAGAGACCAGGTTCTGTATGAGCAGTTCTTC. Residues: CASSRDQVLYEQFF.

This clone occurred a few times. The V call is TRBV9, the J call TRBJ2-5, with 8 positions matching TRBD2. Germline V gene sequence: CDR1 SGDLS, CDR2 YYNGEE. V dropped 7 bases and J dropped 5; count of bases not matched to a gene: 7. The CDR3 covers 13 residues. The CDR3 spells CASSRSGVETQYF. CDR3 nucleotide sequence: TGTGCCAGCTCCCGTAGCGGGGTGGAGACCCAGTACTTC.